The present T cell receptor beta chain was sequenced within a study of blood T cell repertoires in COVID-19. Germline V CDR1 and CDR2: SGHTA, FQGTGA. The ends lost 3 bases at V and 6 bases at J; junction bases unmatched: 11. CDR3 length equals 16 residues. TCRdb's table, derived via immunoSEQ multiplex PCR, lists solely in-frame clones and lacks some. The sample consists of about 62,000 clones, roughly four fifths of them appearing once. The sequenced material came from peripheral blood. The receptor comes from a woman in her forties or fifties with active or convalescent COVID-19. The chain uses TRBV7-3 and TRBJ2-3; TRBD2 aligns across 8 bases. As DNA, the CDR3 is TGTGCCAGCAGCTTGGCGGGAGGCCTAGAAGGGGATACGCAGTATTTT. This encodes CASSLAGGLEGDTQYF.